What follows are 22 T cell receptor beta chains derived from one specimen sequenced in a study of tumor-infiltrating lymphocytes in primary liver carcinoma listed by TCRdb under 2017. TCRdb shows the sequencer as Illumina HiSeq 2500. Starting from approximately 0.5 ug total RNA, TCRbeta-specific cDNA was produced by reverse transcription with a constant-region primer and ProtoScript II reverse transcriptase. Construction of the TCRbeta libraries relied on three nested rounds of multiplex PCR, following a slightly modified ARM-PCR procedure. Multiplex TRBV1-TRBV30 forward primers and a Cbeta reverse primer were used in the first two PCR rounds, each of which was run for approximately 10 cycles. The public reads were reprocessed in TCRdb via fastp at Q25 and MiXCR, keeping in-frame beta chains. For every CDR3 protein sequence, its rows merge into one entry that carries the most common genes and DNA. Recorded for this sample are 50,000 to 65,000 distinct CDR3 sequences; approximately 74% of them occurred a single time. The ten most abundant clones make up 40% to 45% of the sample.

Without any cell sorting, total RNA and DNA were extracted together from 20-30 mg of bulk tissue using the AllPrep DNA/RNA mini kit. Sequencing was performed on liver tumor tissue from sampling region 4. Taken with the paper, the label for cell subset or site translates to: tumor region T4, right-lateral pole. The receptors were sampled from a man between 35 and 55 years old with primary liver carcinoma and hepatitis B virus infection.

Comments on this clonotype: Relative to the germline gene, one junction end is altered; a read error may explain this. The chain has TRBV29-1 and TRBJ1-1, with D uncertain. The CDR3 has 13 amino acids. The V gene's germline CDR1 is SQVTM and CDR2 ANQGSEA. This CDR3 reads CSAQSQMNTGAFF. In DNA, the CDR3 is TGCAGCGCTCAGAGCCAGATGAACACTGGAGCTTTCTTT.

A few counts support this clonotype. The V call is TRBV29-1, the J call TRBJ2-3; D not certain. V shed 7 bases and J shed 2 bases, with 10 bases lying between them. The CDR3 runs 12 residues. Per the germline V gene, CDR1 is SQVTM and CDR2 is ANQGSEA. The CDR3 nucleotides read TGCAGCGCCCTGCCATCCACAGATACGCAGTATTTT. Translated: CSALPSTDTQYF.

This clonotype appeared many times. The rearrangement uses TRBV20-1 and TRBJ2-5; the match to TRBD1 covers 10 bases. Germline CDR1 reads DFQATT; CDR2 reads SNEGSKA (reference sequence). The CDR3 consists of 15 residues. V lost 1 base, J lost 5 bases, and 7 bases stayed unmatched. The CDR3 protein is CSARAGQGRMETQYF. The CDR3 DNA reads as TGCAGTGCTAGAGCGGGACAGGGGCGGATGGAGACCCAGTACTTC.

The chain carries TRBV5-6 and TRBJ2-7; D uncertain. Trimming shortened V by 0 bases and J by 9 bases, and 13 bases separated the two germline ends. This CDR3 contains 13 residues. Germline CDR1 SGHDT, CDR2 YYEEEE. In DNA, the CDR3 is TGTGCCAGCAGCTTGGCAACCGCGTCTTGGCAGTACTTC. Protein: CASSLATASWQYF.

The table lists this clonotype with a few counts. A much more abundant neighbour one base away suggests this may be a read error. J is TRBJ2-1 and V is TRBV5-6; unclear D gene. Germline assignment: CDR1 SGHDT and CDR2 YYEEEE. The CDR3 runs 11 residues. The CDR3 DNA reads TGTGCCAGCAGCTTGGACAATGAGCAGCTCTTC. Residues: CASSLDNEQLF.

A word on this clonotype: The germline gene is not matched at one end of the junction; a read error may be the cause. This chain links TRBV29-1 with TRBJ2-5, with D possibly being TRBD1 (6 bases). This CDR3 is built from 14 residues. In germline, CDR1 is SQVTM, CDR2 ANQGSEA. The CDR3 sequence is CSFRTASFQETQFF. Here the CDR3 DNA reads TGCAGCTTTAGGACAGCATCGTTTCAAGAGACCCAATTCTTC.

The V gene is TRBV11-2, the J gene TRBJ2-1; 7 bases line up with TRBD2. CDR1 is SGHAT, CDR2 FQNNGV, per germline. The CDR3 loop spans 16 amino acids. CDR3 loop: CGSSLELLAAMNEQFF. In DNA form, the CDR3 reads TGTGGTAGCAGCTTAGAGCTCCTAGCGGCAATGAATGAGCAGTTCTTC.

The chain recombines TRBV20-1 with TRBJ2-1; 10 bases agree with TRBD2. Germline values: CDR1 DFQATT, CDR2 SNEGSKA (reference sequence). V shed 0 bases, J shed 4 bases, and the junction held 3 bases outside the gene matches. CDR3 size: 15 residues. The CDR3 reads CSARDWTSGYNEQFF. CDR3 nucleotide sequence: TGCAGTGCTAGAGATTGGACTAGCGGATACAATGAGCAGTTCTTC.

To note about this clonotype: This may come from a read error, since a much larger clone is one base off. The CDR3 DNA reads TGTGCCTGCAGTGAAGAGTCAAACAGGGGTATGGGCTCCTACGAGCAGTACTTC. Translating it yields CACSEESNRGMGSYEQYF. This chain connects TRBV6-1 to TRBJ2-7, with TRBD1 matching 7 bases. The CDR3 has 18 residues. Per the germline V gene, CDR1 is MNHNS and CDR2 is SASEGT.

On this clonotype itself: One junction end does not reproduce the germline sequence, and a read error may be involved. V gene TRBV12-3 or TRBV12-4 combines with J gene TRBJ2-2; 7 bases map to TRBD2. CDR3 size: 13 residues. This CDR3 reads CASSLLAAGELLF. The DNA of the CDR3 is TGTGCCAGCAGTTTGCTAGCGGCCGGGGAGCTGTTATTT.

With regard to this clonotype: This CDR3 is missing its conserved last phenylalanine or tryptophan, likely due to a read error. The chain is built from TRBV5-6 and TRBJ1-2, with 8 bases that match TRBD1. Germline V gene data show CDR1 as SGHDT and CDR2 as YYEEEE. The CDR3 extends over 13 amino acids. The CDR3 loop is CASSLVGTGAYTL. Here the CDR3 DNA reads TGCGCCAGCAGCTTGGTTGGGACAGGAGCCTACACCCTC.

The rearrangement joins TRBV6-2 or TRBV6-3 to TRBJ2-3; TRBD2 aligns across 8 bases. From germline, CDR1 is MNHEY and CDR2 SVGEGT. The CDR3 has 14 amino acids. After removal of 6 bases from V and 8 bases from J, the junction contained 10 bases not matched to a gene. The DNA of the CDR3 is TGTGCCAGCAGCTCCAAGCGGGGGCCAGGTACGCAGTATTTT. It translates to CASSSKRGPGTQYF.

A note on this clonotype: A much more abundant neighbour one base away suggests this may be a read error. The chain joins TRBV6-6 to TRBJ1-2; 7 bases agree with TRBD1. The germline V gene encodes CDR1 MNHNY and CDR2 SVGAGI (reference sequence). This CDR3 region has 14 residues. The CDR3 sequence is CVSSPDRDFYGYTF. The CDR3 bases are TGTGTCAGCAGCCCCGACAGGGACTTCTATGGCTACACCTTC.

As to this clonotype: A read error may account for a junction end that differs from germline. The chain recombines TRBV24-1 with TRBJ2-2; tentatively, D is TRBD1 or TRBD2 (6 bases each). This CDR3 region has 15 residues. The germline gives CDR1 KGHDR, CDR2 SFDVKD. CDR3 amino acids: CATSDSGGGTGELLF. The DNA of the CDR3 is TGTGCCACCAGTGATTCCGGAGGGGGTACCGGGGAGCTGCTTTTT.

This clonotype came up once. This may come from a read error, since a much larger clone is one base off. CDR3 sequence: CASSLETATGELFF. CDR3 nucleotide sequence: TGTGCCAGCAGCTTAGAGACAGCGACCGGGGAGCTGTTTTTT. The chain is built from TRBV7-9 and TRBJ2-2, with D tentatively TRBD1 (5 bases). There are 14 residues in the CDR3. Per the germline V gene, CDR1 is SEHNR and CDR2 is FQNEAQ (reference sequence). Trimming shortened V by 1 base and J by 5 bases, and 8 bases separated the two germline ends.

The rearrangement joins TRBV29-1 to TRBJ2-2; maybe TRBD2 (6 bases). CDR3 length equals 14 residues. Germline assignment: CDR1 SQVTM and CDR2 ANQGSEA. V was clipped by 5 bases and J by 5 bases, with 15 bases between them. CDR3 bases: TGCAGCGTTCCCCGTAACGGAGGGACCGGGGAGCTGTTTTTT. It translates to CSVPRNGGTGELFF.

This clonotype appeared a single time. Likely a read error: the CDR3 ends without its conserved phenylalanine or tryptophan. The chain is built from TRBV7-9 and TRBJ1-2; D might be TRBD1 (5 bases). CDR1 and CDR2 (germline): SEHNR, FQNEAQ (reference sequence). This CDR3 is built from 16 residues. The DNA for the CDR3 is TGTGCTAGCAGCCCCGAGGGCAGGGTGTCCCTGTATGGCTACACCTCC. Encoded protein: CASSPEGRVSLYGYTS.

This clonotype has a handful of counts. A read error is possible here, since a much larger clone lies one base away. The chain recombines TRBV6-2 or TRBV6-3 with TRBJ2-3; TRBD2 matches 8 bases. J gave up 14 bases and V 9 bases, and 16 bases lay outside the gene matches. Germline V CDR1 and CDR2: MNHEY, SVGEGT. The length of the CDR3 is 13 residues. The CDR3 region is CASSAGTRTPRYF. In DNA form, the CDR3 reads TGTGCCAGTTCCGCTGGGACTAGAACCCCGCGGTATTTT.

On this clonotype itself: As the CDR3 is not closed by the conserved phenylalanine or tryptophan, this likely results from a read error. The genes are TRBV6-2 or TRBV6-3 and TRBJ1-5, with D tentatively TRBD1 (5 bases). Germline CDR1 and CDR2: MNHEY and SVGEGT. The CDR3 spans 15 residues. The CDR3 DNA reads as TGTGTCAGCAGTTACTCCGTACAGGCCCAGTGGCCCCAGCATTCT. It is translated as CVSSYSVQAQWPQHS.

V is TRBV13 and J is TRBJ2-1; unclear D gene. This CDR3 spans 13 amino acids. The V end lost 5 bases, the J end lost 7 bases, and 12 bases lay between the germline ends. Germline loops: CDR1 PRHDT, CDR2 FYEKMQ (reference sequence). The CDR3 protein is CASSLESKNEQFF. CDR3 DNA sequence: TGTGCCAGCAGCCTAGAGAGTAAAAATGAGCAGTTCTTC. The entire variable domain, with the rest obtained from reference TRBV13 and TRBJ2-1, is as follows: AAGVIQSPRHLIKEKRETATLKCYPIPRHDTVYWYQQGPGQDPQFLISFYEKMQSDKGSIPDRFSAQQFSDYHSELNMSSLELGDSALYFCASSLESKNEQFFGPGTRLTVL.

About this clonotype itself: The germline gene is not matched at one end of the junction; a read error may be the cause. V gene TRBV29-1 combines with J gene TRBJ2-1, with D hard to call. This CDR3 is 12 amino acids long. Germline-derived CDR1 and CDR2 are SQVTM and ANQGSEA. The CDR3 loop reads CSVVLWRNEQSF. CDR3 sequence (DNA): TGCAGCGTAGTCTTGTGGCGAAATGAGCAGTCCTTC.

On this clonotype: An end of the junction does not agree with germline; a read error may underlie this. The chain joins TRBV30 to TRBJ1-3, with D perhaps TRBD1 (5 bases). The CDR3 loop spans 16 amino acids. Germline V gene sequence: CDR1 GTSNPN, CDR2 SVGIG (reference sequence). The DNA for the CDR3 is TGTGCATGGAGTCTATGGGGCACCAGTTCTGGAAACACCATATATTTT. It translates to CAWSLWGTSSGNTIYF.